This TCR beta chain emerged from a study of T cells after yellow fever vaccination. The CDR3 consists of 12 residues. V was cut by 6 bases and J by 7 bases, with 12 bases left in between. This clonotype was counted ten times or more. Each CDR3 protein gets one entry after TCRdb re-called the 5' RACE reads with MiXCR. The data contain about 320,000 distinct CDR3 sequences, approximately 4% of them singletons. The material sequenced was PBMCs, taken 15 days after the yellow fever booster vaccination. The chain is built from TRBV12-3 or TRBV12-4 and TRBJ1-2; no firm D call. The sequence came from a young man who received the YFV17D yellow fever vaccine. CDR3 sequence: CASSRESGGYTF. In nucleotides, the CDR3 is TGTGCCAGCAGCCGCGAGTCGGGTGGCTACACCTTC.